The rows below give T cell receptor beta chains drawn from one sample of a study of blood T cell repertoires in COVID-19. Profiled with immunoSEQ multiplex PCR; TCRdb holds only in-frame clones, not every one. The sample shows roughly 150,000 clones, over 80% of them seen only once. Sequencing was carried out using peripheral blood. Receptor source: a man older than 75 with acute or convalescent COVID-19. Both conserved end residues are trimmed from each CDR3. Each record gives: V gene, CDR3 protein.

V: TRBV12-3/TRBV12-4; CDR3: ASTSPAVGAF
V: TRBV24-1; CDR3: ATSVLTEQF
V: TRBV7-2; CDR3: ASSILTGYGYT
V: TRBV19; CDR3: ASSTTVYSNQPQH
V: TRBV4-1; CDR3: ASSRRGGLQETQY
V: TRBV19; CDR3: ASSIQVLANYGYT
V: TRBV6-5; CDR3: ASSYSTGSGNTIY
V: TRBV7-8; CDR3: ASSLGRGNNEQF
V: TRBV5-4; CDR3: ASSLGGGRNTGELF
V: TRBV28; CDR3: ASNVEVYNEQF
V: TRBV28; CDR3: ASSLLAISGNTIY
V: TRBV5-4; CDR3: ASSPVGAYEQY
V: TRBV5-1; CDR3: ASSPSRTGNYGYT
V: TRBV7-2; CDR3: ASSLVAPSDKYNEQF
V: TRBV5-8; CDR3: ASSIHRRVDEQY
V: TRBV25-1; CDR3: ASRGQNTGELF
V: TRBV5-8; CDR3: ASSPGAGRSYNEQF
V: TRBV19; CDR3: ASSIFGGTDTEAF
V: TRBV5-1; CDR3: ASSFGQGREKLF
V: TRBV7-2; CDR3: ASSLVAGVYETQY